This T cell receptor beta chain was retrieved from a study of blood T cell repertoires in COVID-19. The protocol was immunoSEQ multiplex PCR, while the TCRdb copy is restricted to in-frame clones and leaves out a portion. This table holds about 330,000 clones, more than 75% found once. Germline V gene sequence: CDR1 SEHNR, CDR2 FQNEAQ (reference sequence). The CDR3 covers 18 residues. V lost 2 bases to trimming and J lost 0 bases, with 17 bases between them. The sample holds one count of this clone. The rearrangement links TRBV7-9 to TRBJ2-1, with D possibly TRBD2 on 6 matching bases. This receptor was identified in a woman in her 50s with active or convalescent COVID-19. Source material: peripheral blood. CDR3 loop: CASSLSPGTGDSYNEQFF. The CDR3 DNA reads TGTGCCAGCAGCTTATCGCCTGGGACGGGGGACTCCTACAATGAGCAGTTCTTC.